Following are 18 T cell receptor beta chains from one sample sequenced in a study of OX40 agonist ivuxolimab in advanced cancers. Produced via immunoSEQ multiplex PCR; TCRdb's table is partial and in-frame only. Counted here are approximately 70,000 clones, approximately 80% occurring once; the ten biggest clones make up 6.7%. The source material was CD4+ or CD8+ T cells sorted from blood, sampled in a trial of the OX40 agonist ivuxolimab. These receptors all stem from an adult with an advanced solid tumor such as melanoma, head and neck, liver or kidney cancer.

The chain couples TRBV28 to TRBJ1-2; D not resolved. This CDR3 has 14 amino acids. V lost 3 bases and J 8 bases, leaving 16 bases between the germline ends. Germline loops: CDR1 MDHEN, CDR2 SYDVKM. The CDR3 here is CASSFSGEARGYTF. The CDR3 bases are TGTGCCAGCAGTTTTAGTGGGGAAGCACGGGGCTACACCTTC.

The chain joins TRBV2 to TRBJ2-1; D is undetermined. Germline-derived CDR1 and CDR2 are SNHLY and FYNNEI. V lost 4 bases to trimming and J lost 6 bases, with 13 bases between them. This CDR3 comprises 14 residues. The CDR3 here is CASSVLRTLNEQFF. CDR3 nucleotide sequence: TGTGCCAGCAGTGTCTTACGGACCCTCAATGAGCAGTTCTTC.

The genes are TRBV4-3 and TRBJ1-5; no definite D call. This CDR3 region has 13 residues. The germline V and J ends were trimmed by 1 base and 6 bases, with 7 bases remaining between them. Germline CDR1 is LGHNA and CDR2 is YSLEER. The CDR3 DNA reads as TGCGCCAGCAGCCAAGTCCCCGGTCAGCCCCAGCATTTT. Protein sequence: CASSQVPGQPQHF.

This clone has just one count. The chain couples TRBV9 to TRBJ1-2, with D possibly being TRBD1 (5 bases). The V end was cut by 3 bases, the J end by 2 bases, with 11 bases between. The CDR3 is 14 residues long. CDR1 and CDR2 from the germline V gene are SGDLS and YYNGEE. In nucleotides, the CDR3 is TGTGCCAGCAGCGCGTCGGGGGGGAACTATGGCTACACCTTC. Translating gives CASSASGGNYGYTF. The full variable domain, completed using reference TRBV9 and TRBJ1-2, is DSGVTQTPKHLITATGQRVTLRCSPRSGDLSVYWYQQSLDQGLQFLIQYYNGEERAKGNILERFSAQQFPDLHSELNLSSLELGDSALYFCASSASGGNYGYTFGSGTRLTVV.

The genes are TRBV18 and TRBJ1-2; D ambiguous. The CDR3 covers 14 residues. Germline loops: CDR1 KGHSH, CDR2 LQKENI. The V end lost 2 bases, the J end lost 3 bases, and 10 bases lay between the germline ends. The CDR3 protein is CASSPGQGHYGYTF. CDR3 nucleotide sequence: TGTGCCAGCTCACCAGGCCAAGGCCACTATGGCTACACCTTC. The whole variable domain, remainder taken from reference TRBV18 and TRBJ1-2, is NAGVMQNPRHLVRRRGQEARLRCSPMKGHSHVYWYRQLPEEGLKFMVYLQKENIIDESGMPKERFSAEFPKEGPSILRIQQVVRGDSAAYFCASSPGQGHYGYTFGSGTRLTVV.

This clone occurred a few times. The chain joins TRBV27 to TRBJ2-4; 8 nucleotides line up with TRBD1. The CDR3 has 15 amino acids. CDR1 and CDR2 (germline): MNHEY, SMNVEV (reference sequence). V was pared by 2 bases and J by 0 bases, with 0 bases of the junction left unmatched. The CDR3 loop reads CASSLDRGAKNIQYF. The CDR3 region has the DNA TGTGCCAGCAGTTTAGACAGGGGAGCCAAAAACATTCAGTACTTC.

V usage is TRBV19 and J usage is TRBJ2-2; 8 positions agree with TRBD2. The V gene's germline CDR1 is LNHDA and CDR2 SQIVND (reference sequence). CDR3 size: 17 residues. The ends lost 10 bases at V and 1 base at J; junction bases unmatched: 14. The CDR3 DNA is TGTGCCACAGGCCCCACTAGCGGTCGCGTGAACACCGGGGAGCTGTTTTTT. This gives the protein CATGPTSGRVNTGELFF.

The J gene is TRBJ2-5, the V gene TRBV2, with unresolved D. V was trimmed by 2 bases and J by 0 bases, leaving 1 base between them. From germline, CDR1 is SNHLY and CDR2 FYNNEI. The CDR3 is 12 amino acids. CDR3 bases: TGTGCCAGCAGTGAACACCAAGAGACCCAGTACTTC. Translated, it gives CASSEHQETQYF.

This rearrangement joins TRBV4-2 to TRBJ2-5; 7 bases fit TRBD1. From germline, CDR1 is LGHNA and CDR2 YNFKEQ. The CDR3 totals 19 residues. V dropped 0 bases and J dropped 0; count of bases not matched to a gene: 13. CDR3 amino acids: CASSQDRFPGQPYQETQYF. The CDR3 DNA reads as TGTGCCAGCAGCCAAGATAGGTTCCCGGGACAGCCGTACCAAGAGACCCAGTACTTC.

The gene calls are TRBV2 and TRBJ2-2; D is ambiguous. V shed 4 bases and J shed 4 bases, with 10 bases lying between them. The CDR3 is 14 amino acids. CDR1 is SNHLY, CDR2 FYNNEI, per germline. The CDR3 reads CASSALVLTGELFF. The CDR3 nucleotides read TGTGCCAGCAGTGCGCTAGTTCTCACCGGGGAGCTGTTTTTT. Together with reference TRBV2 and TRBJ2-2, the CDR3 gives the full variable domain: EPEVTQTPSHQVTQMGQEVILRCVPISNHLYFYWYRQILGQKVEFLVSFYNNEISEKSEIFDDQFSVERPDGSNFTLKIRSTKLEDSAMYFCASSALVLTGELFFGEGSRLTVL.

CDR3 region: CASSKGQGAYEQYF. In nucleotides, the CDR3 is TGTGCCAGCAGCAAGGGACAGGGCGCCTACGAGCAGTACTTC. This chain links TRBV7-8 with TRBJ2-7; TRBD1 matches 9 bases. The CDR3 is 14 residues long. Germline CDR1 and CDR2: SGHVS and FQNEAQ. The trim removed 5 bases at V and 2 bases at J, leaving 4 bases unmatched.

V and J are TRBV19 and TRBJ1-2; D gene ambiguous. CDR3 length: 15 residues. Trimming removed 2 bases at V and 0 bases at J, with 10 bases between. Germline loops: CDR1 LNHDA, CDR2 SQIVND (reference sequence). CDR3 region: CASSIPGSTNYGYTF. Written as DNA, the CDR3 is TGTGCCAGTAGTATACCGGGTTCGACTAACTATGGCTACACCTTC.

Only one count was recorded for this clone. The chain links TRBV27 to TRBJ1-4; 8 bases agree with TRBD1. Trimming removed 5 bases from V and 0 bases from J; junction bases left unmatched: 2. This CDR3 region has 15 residues. CDR1 is MNHEY, CDR2 SMNVEV, per germline (reference sequence). This chain's CDR3 is CASSHRGATNEKLFF. CDR3 coding DNA: TGTGCCAGCAGTCACAGGGGGGCAACTAATGAAAAACTGTTTTTT.

The rearrangement uses TRBV10-2 and TRBJ2-7; TRBD2 might be the D (7 bases). Trimming stripped 9 bases from V and 0 bases from J, with 24 bases between. Germline CDR1 WSHSY, CDR2 SAAADI. The CDR3 has 17 amino acids. CDR3 residues: CASVGAGRGQSSYEQYV. The CDR3 bases are TGCGCCAGTGTTGGGGCAGGGAGGGGACAAAGCTCCTACGAGCAGTACGTC.

The V call is TRBV27, the J call TRBJ1-6; TRBD1 might be the D (5 bases). Per germline, CDR1 MNHEY and CDR2 SMNVEV (reference sequence). The CDR3 runs 17 residues. Deletions cut 6 bases from V and 11 bases from J, with 26 bases between. The CDR3 here is CASSSRVRDPVRAPLHF. The CDR3 nucleotides are TGTGCCAGCAGCTCCCGCGTCCGGGACCCCGTCCGGGCACCCCTCCACTTT.

V gene TRBV9 combines with J gene TRBJ2-6; 10 bases are a match to TRBD1. The V gene end was trimmed by 4 bases and the J gene end by 7 bases; junction bases not matched to a gene: 5. The CDR3 is made up of 15 amino acids. Germline V CDR1 and CDR2: SGDLS, YYNGEE. CDR3 region: CASSMGQGTANVLTF. The CDR3 DNA reads as TGTGCCAGCAGCATGGGACAGGGGACCGCCAACGTCCTGACTTTC.

This clone occurred a few times. V and J are TRBV19 and TRBJ1-1; possible D gene TRBD1, 5 bases. V dropped 6 bases and J dropped 3 bases, with 14 bases sitting between them. Germline CDR1 LNHDA, CDR2 SQIVND (reference sequence). The CDR3 consists of 14 residues. CDR3 amino acids: CASRGTGWDTEAFF. CDR3 coding DNA: TGTGCCAGTAGGGGGACTGGGTGGGACACTGAAGCTTTCTTT.

This clone was seen once. The chain recombines TRBV5-6 with TRBJ2-1; 8 bases agree with TRBD2. Germline-derived CDR1 and CDR2 are SGHDT and YYEEEE. There are 15 residues in the CDR3. The ends lost 0 bases at V and 15 bases at J; junction bases unmatched: 14. The CDR3 is CASSLESGGLSGGFF. The CDR3 nucleotides read TGTGCCAGCAGCTTGGAGAGCGGGGGCCTCAGTGGCGGGTTCTTC.